This TCR beta chain came from a study of cytomegalovirus exposure and HLA in healthy donors. PCR used 60 Vbeta primers and 13 Jbeta primers. The protocol was immunoSEQ multiplex PCR, while the TCRdb copy is restricted to in-frame clones and leaves out a portion. The sample has 110,000 or so clones; about four fifths are singletons. Germline V gives CDR1 KGHSY, CDR2 FQNENV. J lost 5 bases, V lost 3 bases, and 9 bases had no gene match. CDR3 length: 16 residues. The origin of this receptor is a woman in her late teens or twenties in good health and CMV-seronegative. V usage is TRBV16 and J usage is TRBJ1-5; 8 nucleotides match TRBD1. Input material: PBMCs. The CDR3 DNA reads as TGTGCCAGCAGCCACCTAGGGAGACAGGGGTATCAGCCCCAGCATTTT. It is translated as CASSHLGRQGYQPQHF.